Below are 8 T cell receptor beta chains sequenced from a single sample in a study of breast tumors, draining lymph nodes, adjacent tissues. MiXCR, run by TCRdb on the multiplex PCR reads, gives a single entry per CDR3 protein. The table includes 20,000 to 25,000 distinct CDR3 sequences, roughly 58% detected once. The source material was breast tumor tissue. These receptors all stem from a female donor with breast cancer. Some clones in this sample may be carry-over from other donors' samples.

This clonotype rates as medium-sized. This chain connects TRBV7-9 to TRBJ2-7, with 12 bases identical to TRBD2. The CDR3 has 15 residues. CDR1 and CDR2 from the germline V gene are SEHNR and FQNEAQ (reference sequence). Losses at the gene ends were 5 bases for V and 6 bases for J; bases not matched to a gene: 8. CDR3 loop: CASSQTSGRRSEQYF. For the CDR3, the DNA is TGTGCCAGCAGCCAGACTAGCGGGAGAAGGAGCGAGCAGTACTTC.

In this sample, this clonotype turned up once. One end of the junction is discordant with germline, which a read error may explain. This chain joins TRBV6-5 and TRBJ1-1; D gene uncertain. CDR1 MNHEY and CDR2 SVGAGI come from the germline V gene. The CDR3 runs to 15 residues. The CDR3 region is CAGSHSIYGGTEAFF. The CDR3 nucleotides are TGTGCCGGCAGTCACTCAATCTACGGAGGCACTGAAGCTTTCTTT.

The chain has TRBV7-9 and TRBJ2-1; 7 nucleotides line up with TRBD2. Trimming at V came to 1 base and at J to 2 bases, leaving 8 bases not matched to a gene. Germline V CDR1 and CDR2: SEHNR, FQNEAQ (reference sequence). The CDR3 has 17 amino acids. The CDR3: CASSLESGEGPYNEQFF. The CDR3 DNA reads as TGTGCCAGCAGCTTAGAGTCGGGGGAGGGCCCCTACAATGAGCAGTTCTTC.

As for this clonotype: Given a much more abundant clone one base away, this may be a read error. The V gene is TRBV7-9, the J gene TRBJ1-1; TRBD1 aligns across 7 bases. In germline, CDR1 is SEHNR, CDR2 FQNEAQ (reference sequence). CDR3 length: 15 amino acids. The CDR3 protein is CASSSYRGGFTGAFF. As DNA, the CDR3 is TGTGCCAGCAGCTCCTACAGGGGAGGGTTCACTGGAGCTTTCTTT. Combining the CDR3 with reference TRBV7-9 and TRBJ1-1 gives the whole variable domain DTGVSQNPRHKITKRGQNVTFRCDPISEHNRLYWYRQTLGQGPEFLTYFQNEAQLEKSRLLSDRFSAERPKGSFSTLEIQRTEQGDSAMYLCASSSYRGGFTGAFFGQGTRLTVV.

This clonotype was found many times. The gene calls are TRBV18 and TRBJ1-6, with D possibly TRBD1 on 5 matching bases. Between the trimmed V and J ends, which lost 3 bases and 3 bases, there was a span of 9 bases. CDR1 and CDR2 from the germline V gene are KGHSH and LQKENI. The CDR3 is 15 amino acids. CDR3 DNA sequence: TGTGCCAGCTCACCGCAGGGTCTCTATAATTCACCCCTCCACTTT. It specifies CASSPQGLYNSPLHF.

The rearrangement links TRBV5-1 to TRBJ2-1; tentative D call: TRBD1 (5 bases). Germline V gene lookup returns CDR1 SGHRS and CDR2 YFSETQ. The CDR3 is 11 amino acids. V was trimmed by 4 bases and J by 6 bases, leaving 5 bases between them. The CDR3 loop is CASSQGNEQFF. For the CDR3, the DNA is TGCGCCAGCAGCCAGGGCAATGAGCAGTTCTTC.

This clonotype is categorized as medium-sized. The J gene is TRBJ2-1, the V gene TRBV12-3 or TRBV12-4; 7 positions agree with TRBD1. The CDR3 sequence is 13 residues long. Unmatched junction bases numbered 6, after V lost 4 bases and J lost 9 bases. The CDR3: CASSYRQGSEQFF. The CDR3 nucleotides are TGTGCCAGCAGTTACAGACAGGGCAGTGAGCAGTTCTTC.

Comments on this clonotype: One end of the junction fails to match germline, which may point to a read error. The chain is built from TRBV4-1 and TRBJ1-5; TRBD1 might be the D (6 bases). Germline V gives CDR1 MGHRA, CDR2 YSYEKL. The CDR3 totals 15 residues. The CDR3 here is CASSQDRGANQPQHF. The CDR3 region has the DNA TGTGCCAGCAGCCAAGATCGGGGGGCCAATCAGCCCCAGCATTTT.